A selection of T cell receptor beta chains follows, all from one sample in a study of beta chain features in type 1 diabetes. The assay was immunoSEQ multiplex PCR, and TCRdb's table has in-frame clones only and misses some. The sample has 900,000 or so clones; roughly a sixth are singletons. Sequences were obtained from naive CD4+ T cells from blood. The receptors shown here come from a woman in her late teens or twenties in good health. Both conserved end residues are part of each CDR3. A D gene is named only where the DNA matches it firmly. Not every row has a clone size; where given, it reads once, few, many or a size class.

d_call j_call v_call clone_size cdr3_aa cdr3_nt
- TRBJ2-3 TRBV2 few CASSRSYTQYF TGTGCCAGCAGTCGTAGTTATACGCAGTATTTT
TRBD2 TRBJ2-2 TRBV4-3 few CASSQAGLASDTGELFF TGCGCCAGCAGCCAAGCCGGACTAGCGAGTGACACCGGGGAGCTGTTTTTT
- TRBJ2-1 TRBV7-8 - CARKGEGPHEQFF TGTGCCAGAAAGGGGGAGGGCCCCCATGAGCAGTTCTTC
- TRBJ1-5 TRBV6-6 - CASSHLGQPQHF TGTGCCAGCAGCCACCTGGGTCAGCCCCAGCATTTT
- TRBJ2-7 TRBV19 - CASSNSGTYEQYF TGTGCCAGTAGTAACTCTGGGACCTACGAGCAGTACTTC
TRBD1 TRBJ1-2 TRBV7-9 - CASSFQGAPRDYGYTF TGTGCCAGCAGCTTCCAGGGGGCCCCCCGGGACTATGGCTACACCTTC
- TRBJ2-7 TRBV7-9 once CASSLAPIYEQYF TGTGCCAGCAGCTTAGCGCCTATATACGAGCAGTACTTC
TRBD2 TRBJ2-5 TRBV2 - CASSLGTSGSGETQYF TGTGCCAGCAGTTTAGGGACTAGCGGGAGCGGTGAGACCCAGTACTTC
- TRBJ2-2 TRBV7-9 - CASSLVRIGDTYTGELFF TGTGCCAGCAGCTTAGTTCGAATCGGGGACACCTACACCGGGGAGCTGTTTTTT
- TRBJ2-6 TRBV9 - CASSVGRRGANVLTF TGTGCCAGCAGCGTAGGCCGCCGGGGGGCCAACGTCCTGACTTTC
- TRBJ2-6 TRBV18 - CASSGRGAGANVLTF TGTGCCAGCTCAGGAAGAGGGGCCGGGGCCAACGTCCTGACTTTC
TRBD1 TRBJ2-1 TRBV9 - CASSASGTGSYNEQFF TGTGCCAGCAGCGCTTCCGGGACAGGGTCCTACAATGAGCAGTTCTTC
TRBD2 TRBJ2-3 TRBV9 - CASSVVGLVGTDTQYF TGTGCCAGCAGCGTAGTAGGACTAGTAGGCACAGATACGCAGTATTTT
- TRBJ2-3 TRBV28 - CASRDGSGSLADTQYF TGTGCCAGCAGGGACGGGAGCGGAAGCCTCGCAGATACGCAGTATTTT
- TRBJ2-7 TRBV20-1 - CSASDRYEQYF TGCAGTGCTAGTGATCGCTACGAGCAGTACTTC
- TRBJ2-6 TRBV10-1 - CASSEGSAGANVLTF TGCGCCAGCAGTGAGGGTAGTGCCGGGGCCAACGTCCTGACTTTC
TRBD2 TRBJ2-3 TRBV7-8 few CASSGRGRASFDTQYF TGTGCCAGCAGCGGACGCGGGAGGGCCTCTTTCGATACGCAGTATTTT
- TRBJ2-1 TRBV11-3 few CASSLVYNEQFF TGTGCCAGCAGCTTGGTGTACAATGAGCAGTTCTTC
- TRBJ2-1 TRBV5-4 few CASSPGGASVVSSYNEQFF TGTGCCAGCAGCCCGGGCGGGGCTAGCGTCGTCTCCTCCTACAATGAGCAGTTCTTC
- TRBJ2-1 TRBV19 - CASSAGSPYNEQFF TGTGCCAGTAGTGCCGGGAGTCCCTACAATGAGCAGTTCTTC
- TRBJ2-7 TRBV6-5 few CASSYSKGWGEQYF TGTGCCAGCAGTTACTCGAAGGGCTGGGGCGAGCAGTACTTC
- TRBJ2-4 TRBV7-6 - CASSLEDIQYF TGTGCCAGCAGCTTAGAGGACATTCAGTACTTC
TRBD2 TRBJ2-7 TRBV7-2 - CASSWDYSYEQYF TGTGCCAGCAGCTGGGACTACTCCTACGAGCAGTACTTC
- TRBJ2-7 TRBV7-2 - CASSLALVSTYEQYF TGTGCCAGCAGCTTAGCGCTCGTGAGTACCTACGAGCAGTACTTC
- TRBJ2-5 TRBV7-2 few CASSLDGNQETQYF TGTGCCAGCAGCTTAGACGGTAACCAAGAGACCCAGTACTTC
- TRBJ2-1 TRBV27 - CASSSRLLLDEQFF TGTGCCAGCAGTTCAAGGTTACTCTTAGATGAGCAGTTCTTC
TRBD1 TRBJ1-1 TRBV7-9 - CASSLRTGTEAFF TGTGCCAGCAGCCTACGGACAGGGACTGAAGCTTTCTTT
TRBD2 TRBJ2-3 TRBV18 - CASSPSGASTDTQYF TGTGCCAGCTCACCGAGCGGGGCCAGCACAGATACGCAGTATTTT
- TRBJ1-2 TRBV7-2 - CASSLYSNYGYTF TGTGCCAGCAGCTTATACAGTAACTATGGCTACACCTTC
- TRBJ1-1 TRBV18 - CASSPPTGGFGTEAFF TGTGCCAGCTCACCACCGACCGGGGGCTTCGGCACTGAAGCTTTCTTT
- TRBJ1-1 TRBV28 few CASAQGGTEAFF TGTGCCAGCGCCCAGGGAGGCACTGAAGCTTTCTTT
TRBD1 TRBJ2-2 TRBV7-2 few CASSRDSNTGELFF TGTGCCAGCAGCAGGGACAGCAACACCGGGGAGCTGTTTTTT
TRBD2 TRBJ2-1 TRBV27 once CASSFRSGSHEQFF TGTGCCAGCAGTTTCCGTAGCGGGAGCCATGAGCAGTTCTTC
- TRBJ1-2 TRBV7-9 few CASSLFGTNYGYTF TGTGCCAGCAGCTTATTCGGGACGAACTATGGCTACACCTTC
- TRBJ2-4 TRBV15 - CATSREGAGGNIQYF TGTGCCACCAGCAGAGAGGGGGCGGGTGGAAACATTCAGTACTTC
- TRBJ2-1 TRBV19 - CASTHTGTNEQFF TGTGCCAGTACCCATACCGGGACCAATGAGCAGTTCTTC
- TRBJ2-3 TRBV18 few CASSPRVSTDTQYF TGTGCCAGCTCACCGAGAGTAAGCACAGATACGCAGTATTTT
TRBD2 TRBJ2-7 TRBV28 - CASSLHSTSGRRYEQYF TGTGCCAGCAGCCTCCACTCGACTAGCGGGAGGAGGTACGAGCAGTACTTC
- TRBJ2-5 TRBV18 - CASSPAATRETQYF TGTGCCAGCTCACCCGCAGCTACTCGGGAGACCCAGTACTTC
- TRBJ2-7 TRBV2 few CASSERNLQYF TGTGCCAGCAGTGAGCGGAACCTACAGTACTTC
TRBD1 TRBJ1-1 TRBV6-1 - CASSGQGAVYTEAFF TGTGCCAGCAGCGGACAGGGGGCTGTGTACACTGAAGCTTTCTTT
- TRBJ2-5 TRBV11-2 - CASSLVFGQETQYF TGTGCCAGCAGCTTAGTTTTCGGTCAAGAGACCCAGTACTTC
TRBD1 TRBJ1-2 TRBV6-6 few CASSYAGTAGGYTF TGTGCCAGCAGTTACGCCGGGACAGCTGGGGGCTACACCTTC
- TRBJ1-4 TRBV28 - CASSLAGSGEKLFF TGTGCCAGCAGTTTGGCAGGATCGGGGGAAAAACTGTTTTTT
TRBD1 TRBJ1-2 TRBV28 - CASSPGTANYGYTF TGTGCCAGCAGTCCAGGGACAGCTAACTATGGCTACACCTTC
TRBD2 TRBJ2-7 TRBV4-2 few CASSQTGTSAYEQYF TGTGCCAGCAGTCAAACCGGGACTAGCGCTTACGAGCAGTACTTC
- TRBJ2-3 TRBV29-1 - CSVESGADTQYF TGCAGCGTTGAGTCCGGGGCAGATACGCAGTATTTT
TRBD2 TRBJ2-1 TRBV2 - CASGTVAGDRNEQFF TGTGCCAGCGGAACAGTAGCGGGAGATCGGAATGAGCAGTTCTTC
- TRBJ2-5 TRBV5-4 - CASSQQGQETQYF TGTGCCAGCAGCCAACAGGGACAAGAGACCCAGTACTTC
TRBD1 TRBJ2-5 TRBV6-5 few CASSPGTGAGETQYF TGTGCCAGCAGTCCCGGGACAGGGGCAGGAGAGACCCAGTACTTC
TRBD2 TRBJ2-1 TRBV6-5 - CASSPLAGGPNKQFF TGTGCCAGCAGTCCACTAGCGGGAGGCCCCAATAAGCAGTTCTTC
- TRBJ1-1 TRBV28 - CASSFWDEAFF TGTGCCAGCAGTTTCTGGGATGAAGCTTTCTTT
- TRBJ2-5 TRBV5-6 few CASSLVQALSVEQYF TGTGCCAGCAGCTTGGTTCAGGCACTATCTGTGGAGCAGTACTTC
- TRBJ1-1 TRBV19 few CASSISPGIAEAFF TGTGCCAGTAGTATTTCTCCGGGTATCGCTGAAGCTTTCTTT